These 19 T cell receptor beta chains were all obtained from the same sample, sequenced in a study of technical replicates of blood from a handful of donors. Profiling relied on immunoSEQ multiplex PCR, and the TCRdb table lists in-frame clones only, not all of them. The table includes about 80,000 clones, almost 98% detected once. The specimen sequenced was T cells isolated from PBMCs. All receptors come from a human donor in good health.

The chain joins TRBV19 to TRBJ1-4, with 8 bases aligning to TRBD1. J gave up 4 bases and V 8 bases, and 3 bases lay outside the gene matches. This CDR3 is 13 amino acids long. The germline CDR1 and CDR2 sequences are LNHDA and SQIVND (reference sequence). CDR3 residues: CASLDRGNEKLFF. The CDR3 nucleotides are TGTGCCAGTCTAGACAGGGGTAATGAAAAACTGTTTTTT. Full variable domain (remainder filled in from reference TRBV19 and TRBJ1-4): DGGITQSPKYLFRKEGQNVTLSCEQNLNHDAMYWYRQDPGQGLRLIYYSQIVNDFQKGDIAEGYSVSREKKESFPLTVTSAQKNPTAFYLCASLDRGNEKLFFGSGTQLSVL.

Here the CDR3 reads CASSARQHTGELFF. The CDR3 nucleotides read TGTGCCAGTAGTGCAAGACAGCACACCGGGGAGCTGTTTTTT. The genes are TRBV19 and TRBJ2-2; maybe TRBD1 (5 bases). Germline V CDR1 and CDR2: LNHDA, SQIVND (reference sequence). The V end was cut by 5 bases, the J end by 3 bases, with 10 bases between. CDR3 size: 14 residues. Looking up the rest from reference TRBV19 and TRBJ2-2 gives the full variable domain: DGGITQSPKYLFRKEGQNVTLSCEQNLNHDAMYWYRQDPGQGLRLIYYSQIVNDFQKGDIAEGYSVSREKKESFPLTVTSAQKNPTAFYLCASSARQHTGELFFGEGSRLTVL.

The table lists this clone with a count of one. At the DNA level, this CDR3 is encoded by other sequences in the same sample as well. The chain uses TRBV27 and TRBJ2-7, with 10 bases aligning to TRBD1. CDR1 is MNHEY and CDR2 is SMNVEV in the germline V gene (reference sequence). V shed 6 bases, J shed 4 bases, and the junction held 6 bases outside the gene matches. The CDR3 consists of 14 residues. CDR3: CASSLDRGSYEQYF. Written as DNA, the CDR3 is TGTGCCAGCAGCCTGGACAGGGGGTCTTACGAGCAGTACTTC.

The chain recombines TRBV5-1 with TRBJ1-1, with a tentative D call TRBD1 (6 bases). This CDR3 region has 14 residues. CDR1 and CDR2 (germline): SGHRS, YFSETQ. V lost 5 bases to trimming and J lost 6 bases, with 17 bases between them. The CDR3 loop reads CASRIEVGGAEAFF. The CDR3 nucleotides read TGCGCCAGCAGGATCGAAGTTGGGGGCGCTGAAGCTTTCTTT.

The gene calls are TRBV18 and TRBJ2-2; tentative D call: TRBD1 (6 bases). Trimming took off 2 bases at V and 5 bases at J, with 18 bases between the two ends. The CDR3 sequence is 17 residues long. Germline V lookup: CDR1 KGHSH, CDR2 LQKENI. As DNA, the CDR3 is TGTGCCAGCTCACCAAGTCCGGGACAACAATATACCGGGGAGCTGTTTTTT. The encoded protein is CASSPSPGQQYTGELFF.

V usage is TRBV28 and J usage is TRBJ2-7; D is possibly TRBD2 (5 bases). V dropped 4 bases and J dropped 6 bases, with 7 bases sitting between them. Per the germline V gene, CDR1 is MDHEN and CDR2 is SYDVKM. The CDR3 is 11 amino acids. The CDR3 sequence: CASSSRGEQYF. The CDR3 nucleotides read TGTGCCAGCAGTTCTCGGGGCGAGCAGTACTTC.

The rearrangement uses TRBV5-1 and TRBJ2-7; 9 bases fit TRBD1. Germline V gene sequence: CDR1 SGHRS, CDR2 YFSETQ. The CDR3 totals 15 residues. With V trimmed by 4 bases and J by 2 bases, 7 bases remained unmatched. CDR3 in amino acids: CASSHTGGATYEQYF. The CDR3 DNA follows: TGCGCCAGCAGCCATACAGGGGGCGCCACCTACGAGCAGTACTTC. The complete variable domain, with remaining parts taken from reference TRBV5-1 and TRBJ2-7, reads KAGVTQTPRYLIKTRGQQVTLSCSPISGHRSVSWYQQTPGQGLQFLFEYFSETQRNKGNFPGRFSGRQFSNSRSEMNVSTLELGDSALYLCASSHTGGATYEQYFGPGTRLTVT.

The table lists this clone with a few counts. The chain employs TRBV5-1 and TRBJ1-1; 7 bases match TRBD1. In germline, CDR1 is SGHRS, CDR2 YFSETQ. V shed 2 bases and J 1 base; nucleotides not matched to a gene: 8. This CDR3 contains 16 residues. As DNA, the CDR3 is TGCGCCAGCAGCTTTTCTCCGGGACAGCAGAACACTGAAGCTTTCTTT. Residues: CASSFSPGQQNTEAFF.

J is TRBJ1-4 and V is TRBV5-6; the D gene is possibly TRBD1 (6 bases). V shed 4 bases and J shed 4 bases, with 11 bases lying between them. The CDR3 totals 14 residues. Per the germline V gene, CDR1 is SGHDT and CDR2 is YYEEEE. The chain's CDR3 is CASSQDRYNEKLFF. The DNA of the CDR3 is TGTGCCAGCAGCCAGGACAGATATAATGAAAAACTGTTTTTT.

V and J are TRBV7-9 and TRBJ2-7; TRBD2 matches at 12 bases. CDR1 and CDR2 from the germline V gene are SEHNR and FQNEAQ (reference sequence). The CDR3 contains 14 residues. J gave up 4 bases and V 3 bases, and 1 base lay outside the gene matches. The CDR3: CASSFGTSGYEQYF. CDR3 nucleotides: TGTGCCAGCAGCTTCGGGACTAGCGGGTACGAGCAGTACTTC. The whole variable domain, remainder taken from reference TRBV7-9 and TRBJ2-7, is DTGVSQNPRHKITKRGQNVTFRCDPISEHNRLYWYRQTLGQGPEFLTYFQNEAQLEKSRLLSDRFSAERPKGSFSTLEIQRTEQGDSAMYLCASSFGTSGYEQYFGPGTRLTVT.

The V call is TRBV30, the J call TRBJ1-4, with D unclear. The CDR3 length is 14 residues. Germline V gene lookup returns CDR1 GTSNPN and CDR2 SVGIG (reference sequence). V was shortened by 1 base and J by 3 bases, with 9 bases between the two germline ends. Here the CDR3 reads CAWSAGEPNEKLFF. The CDR3 DNA sequence: TGTGCCTGGAGTGCCGGGGAACCTAATGAAAAACTGTTTTTT.

The chain recombines TRBV5-1 with TRBJ2-7, with D possibly TRBD1 on 6 matching bases. This CDR3 spans 15 amino acids. Germline values: CDR1 SGHRS, CDR2 YFSETQ. V lost 2 bases and J lost 3, with 15 bases in between. CDR3 DNA: TGCGCCAGCAGCTTACAGGGAAATCCCAGCTACGAGCAGTACTTC. Translation gives CASSLQGNPSYEQYF.

The V call is TRBV6-1, the J call TRBJ1-2, with D perhaps TRBD1 (6 bases). Trimming took off 6 bases at V and 5 bases at J, with 16 bases between the two ends. CDR1 is MNHNS and CDR2 is SASEGT in the germline V gene. The CDR3 has 14 amino acids. The CDR3 loop is CASSQSGGRYGYTF. Here the CDR3 DNA reads TGTGCCAGCAGCCAGAGCGGGGGCCGGTATGGCTACACCTTC.

This clone was found once. The V and J genes are TRBV2 and TRBJ1-3, with D uncertain. The V gene lost 7 bases and the J gene lost 4 bases, with 11 bases spanning the gap. Germline V gene data show CDR1 as SNHLY and CDR2 as FYNNEI. The CDR3 loop spans 13 amino acids. Here the CDR3 DNA reads TGTGCCAGCAAGGGAGGGTGGGGAAACACCATATATTTT. Translated: CASKGGWGNTIYF.

The chain couples TRBV10-3 to TRBJ2-1; TRBD1 matches 7 bases. The CDR3 spans 14 residues. Per the germline V gene, CDR1 is ENHRY and CDR2 is SYGVKD. V lost 6 bases to trimming and J lost 11 bases; unmatched junction nucleotides: 13. CDR3 nucleotides: TGTGCCATCAGCTTGACCGGGACAGCGTCACAGCAGTTCTTC. Amino acid sequence: CAISLTGTASQQFF.

J is TRBJ2-7 and V is TRBV2, with D perhaps matching TRBD1 (5 bases). CDR1 is SNHLY and CDR2 is FYNNEI in the germline V gene. Trimming took 8 bases from V and 5 from J, leaving 10 bases between them. This CDR3 region has 11 residues. CDR3 coding DNA: TGTGCCAGCGGCAGGGTCCACGAGCAGTACTTC. Translating it yields CASGRVHEQYF. Based on the CDR3 plus reference TRBV2 and TRBJ2-7, the full variable domain is EPEVTQTPSHQVTQMGQEVILRCVPISNHLYFYWYRQILGQKVEFLVSFYNNEISEKSEIFDDQFSVERPDGSNFTLKIRSTKLEDSAMYFCASGRVHEQYFGPGTRLTVT.

The J gene is TRBJ2-3, the V gene TRBV2, with 8 nucleotides matching TRBD1. CDR1 is SNHLY, CDR2 FYNNEI, per germline. V was pared by 4 bases and J by 3 bases, with 3 bases of the junction left unmatched. CDR3 length: 14 amino acids. Written as DNA, the CDR3 is TGTGCCAGCAGTGGGACAGGGAGGACAGATACGCAGTATTTT. Translated, it gives CASSGTGRTDTQYF.

The CDR3 coding sequence is TGTGCCTGGATGCCCCGGGGTGGCGGCTACACCTTC. Protein sequence: CAWMPRGGGYTF. The chain recombines TRBV30 with TRBJ1-2; D ambiguous. Trimming took off 4 bases at V and 8 bases at J, with 14 bases between the two ends. CDR1 GTSNPN and CDR2 SVGIG come from the germline V gene (reference sequence). This CDR3 contains 12 residues.

V and J are TRBV7-8 and TRBJ2-7; TRBD2 might be the D (6 bases). From germline, CDR1 is SGHVS and CDR2 FQNEAQ. This CDR3 contains 17 residues. Between the trimmed V and J ends, which lost 1 base and 2 bases, there was a span of 18 bases. CDR3 amino acids: CASSLGTPGLLPYEQYF. DNA of the CDR3: TGTGCCAGCAGCTTAGGTACCCCGGGACTCCTGCCCTACGAGCAGTACTTC.